This T cell receptor beta chain derives from a study of T cell responses to AZD1222 COVID-19 vaccine. Study-wide results and limits: Seropositive at baseline were only a handful of AZD1222 recipients. Among spike-specific TCRs, nearly half reportedly target unmutated variant regions. Donor demographics were predominantly white British with a female majority; clonal diversity may be underestimated.

Repertoires were generated with immunoSEQ multiplex PCR, while TCRdb's copy carries only in-frame clones and drops some. The sample shows about 110,000 clones, roughly 91% of them seen only once. The CDR3 runs 15 residues. CDR1 is LNHNV and CDR2 is YYDKDF in the germline V gene (reference sequence). Trimming took 5 bases from V and 5 from J, leaving 15 bases between them. As to this clone: Its antigen is not known.

The sequence was obtained from an adult in good health. Sequenced here: peripheral blood, sampled on day 0 of AZD1222 vaccination. The chain employs TRBV15 and TRBJ2-2; D is possibly TRBD1 (6 bases). The DNA of the CDR3 is TGTGCCACCAGCGTCCGGGACATTTTAACCGGGGAGCTGTTTTTT. Encoded protein: CATSVRDILTGELFF.